The 9 T cell receptor beta chains below come from one sample, sequenced in a study of blood T cell repertoires in COVID-19. Profiling relied on immunoSEQ multiplex PCR, and the TCRdb table lists in-frame clones only, not all of them. The data contain about 180,000 clones, about 83% of them seen just once; the ten biggest clones take up around a sixth. Source material: peripheral blood. Source of these receptors: a person aged 65 to 79 with COVID-19, enrolled during active disease.

This rearrangement joins TRBV4-3 to TRBJ2-3; 10 positions agree with TRBD1. Germline trimming cut 0 bases from V and 1 base from J; bases unmatched to any gene: 4. This CDR3 spans 17 amino acids. Germline CDR1 reads LGHNA; CDR2 reads YSLEER. The CDR3 DNA follows: TGCGCCAGCAGCCAAGAGGCGGGGACAGGGGGCACAGATACGCAGTATTTT. Translation: CASSQEAGTGGTDTQYF.

The chain is built from TRBV4-3 and TRBJ2-1; 7 bases are a match to TRBD2. This CDR3 is 16 amino acids long. Germline trimming cut 0 bases from V and 4 bases from J; bases unmatched to any gene: 6. Germline V gives CDR1 LGHNA, CDR2 YSLEER. The CDR3 region has the DNA TGCGCCAGCAGCCAAGAGTCTAGCGGTTGGTACAATGAGCAGTTCTTC. Protein sequence: CASSQESSGWYNEQFF.

This chain uses TRBV19 with TRBJ2-3, with 11 bases that match TRBD1. Trimming took 4 bases from V and 3 from J; bases not matched to a gene: 6. Germline CDR1 is LNHDA and CDR2 is SQIVND (reference sequence). The CDR3 runs 16 residues. The CDR3, as DNA: TGTGCCAGTAGTAAGGGGACAGGGGGTTTTACAGATACGCAGTATTTT. It is translated as CASSKGTGGFTDTQYF. Based on the CDR3 plus reference TRBV19 and TRBJ2-3, the full variable domain is DGGITQSPKYLFRKEGQNVTLSCEQNLNHDAMYWYRQDPGQGLRLIYYSQIVNDFQKGDIAEGYSVSREKKESFPLTVTSAQKNPTAFYLCASSKGTGGFTDTQYFGPGTRLTVL.

The chain is built from TRBV2 and TRBJ1-5, with D possibly matching TRBD1 (6 bases). CDR3 length equals 14 residues. Germline V gene lookup returns CDR1 SNHLY and CDR2 FYNNEI. V was cut by 6 bases and J by 5 bases, with 14 bases left in between. The CDR3 here is CASSVTDRYQPQHF. The CDR3, as DNA: TGTGCCAGCAGCGTTACAGACAGGTATCAGCCCCAGCATTTT.

The chain is built from TRBV12-5 and TRBJ1-1, with TRBD1 matching over 8 bases. Unmatched junction bases numbered 1, after V lost 3 bases and J lost 1 base. The CDR3 totals 14 residues. The V gene's germline CDR1 is LGHNT and CDR2 FRNRAP. CDR3 DNA: TGTGCTAGTGGTTTTGGACAGGGGAACACTGAAGCTTTCTTT. It is translated as CASGFGQGNTEAFF.

The V and J genes are TRBV30 and TRBJ2-5; 9 nucleotides align to TRBD1. Per germline, CDR1 GTSNPN and CDR2 SVGIG (reference sequence). J was trimmed by 0 bases and V by 0 bases; bases with no gene match: 5. The CDR3 sequence is 16 residues long. CDR3 DNA: TGTGCCTGGAGTGTTCCGGGACAGGGATACCAAGAGACCCAGTACTTC. The encoded protein is CAWSVPGQGYQETQYF. Full variable domain (remainder filled in from reference TRBV30 and TRBJ2-5): SQTIHQWPATLVQPVGSPLSLECTVEGTSNPNLYWYRQAAGRGLQLLFYSVGIGQISSEVPQNLSASRPQDRQFILSSKKLLLSDSGFYLCAWSVPGQGYQETQYFGPGTRLLVL.

The chain carries TRBV7-2 and TRBJ2-3, with 11 bases lining up with TRBD1. The germline gives CDR1 SGHTA, CDR2 FQGNSA. The CDR3 extends over 17 amino acids. V was pared by 1 base and J by 8 bases, with 11 bases of the junction left unmatched. Here the CDR3 DNA reads TGTGCCAGCAGCTTAGTCGGGACAGGGGGGCTCGGTCCTACGCAGTATTTT. This translates into CASSLVGTGGLGPTQYF.

The chain combines TRBV25-1 with TRBJ2-3; 7 bases map to TRBD2. Trimming at V came to 2 bases and at J to 7 bases, leaving 15 bases not matched to a gene. Germline V gives CDR1 MGHDK, CDR2 SYGVNS. The CDR3 sequence is 17 residues long. Here the CDR3 reads CASSEMISGTFLNTQYF. The CDR3 DNA is TGTGCCAGCAGTGAAATGATCAGCGGGACCTTTCTCAATACGCAGTATTTT.

The chain couples TRBV28 to TRBJ1-3, with D possibly TRBD1 on 5 matching bases. Trimming stripped 5 bases from V and 1 base from J, with 18 bases between. The CDR3 sequence is 17 residues long. CDR1 MDHEN and CDR2 SYDVKM come from the germline V gene. The CDR3: CASSSNGGGRSGNTIYF. Here the CDR3 DNA reads TGTGCCAGCAGTAGTAACGGGGGTGGCAGGTCTGGAAACACCATATATTTT.